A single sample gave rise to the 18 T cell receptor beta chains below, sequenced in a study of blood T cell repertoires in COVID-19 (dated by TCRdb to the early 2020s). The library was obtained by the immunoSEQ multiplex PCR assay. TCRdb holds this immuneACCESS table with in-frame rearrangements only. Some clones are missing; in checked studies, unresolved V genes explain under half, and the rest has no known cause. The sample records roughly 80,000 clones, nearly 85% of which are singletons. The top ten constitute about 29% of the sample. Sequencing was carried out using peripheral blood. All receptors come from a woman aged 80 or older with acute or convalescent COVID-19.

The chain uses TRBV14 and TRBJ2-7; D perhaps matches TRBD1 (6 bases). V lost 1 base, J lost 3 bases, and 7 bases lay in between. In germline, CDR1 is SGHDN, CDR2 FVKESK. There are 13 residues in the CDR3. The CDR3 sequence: CASSQGDIYEQYF. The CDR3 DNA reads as TGTGCCAGCAGCCAAGGGGACATCTACGAGCAGTACTTC.

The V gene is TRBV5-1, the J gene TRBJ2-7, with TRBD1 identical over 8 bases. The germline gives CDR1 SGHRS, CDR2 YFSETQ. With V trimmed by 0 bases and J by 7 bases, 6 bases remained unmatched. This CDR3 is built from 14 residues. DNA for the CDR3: TGCGCCAGCAGCTTGGAGCAGGGGGCGGGGGAGCAGTACTTC. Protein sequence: CASSLEQGAGEQYF.

CDR3 residues: CASSLRRGTGELFF. CDR3 nucleotide sequence: TGTGCCAGCAGTTTAAGGAGAGGGACCGGGGAGCTGTTTTTT. V usage is TRBV27 and J usage is TRBJ2-2, with D maybe TRBD2 (5 bases). CDR1 and CDR2 (germline): MNHEY, SMNVEV (reference sequence). V lost 2 bases and J 5 bases, leaving 9 bases between the germline ends. This CDR3 has 14 amino acids.

CDR3 amino acids: CASSEGLGEYEQYF. The CDR3 region has the DNA TGTGCCAGCAGTGAAGGTCTCGGGGAATACGAGCAGTACTTC. This sequence joins TRBV6-1 and TRBJ2-7, with D possibly being TRBD2 (5 bases). The germline V gene encodes CDR1 MNHNS and CDR2 SASEGT. Trimming stripped 1 base from V and 4 bases from J, with 11 bases between. The CDR3 extends over 14 amino acids.

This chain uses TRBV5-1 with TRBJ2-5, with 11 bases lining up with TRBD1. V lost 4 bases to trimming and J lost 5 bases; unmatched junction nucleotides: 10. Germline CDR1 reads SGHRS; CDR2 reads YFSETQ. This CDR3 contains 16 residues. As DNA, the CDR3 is TGCGCCAGCAGCACCGACGGACAGGGGGCAGGGGAGACCCAGTACTTC. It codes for CASSTDGQGAGETQYF.

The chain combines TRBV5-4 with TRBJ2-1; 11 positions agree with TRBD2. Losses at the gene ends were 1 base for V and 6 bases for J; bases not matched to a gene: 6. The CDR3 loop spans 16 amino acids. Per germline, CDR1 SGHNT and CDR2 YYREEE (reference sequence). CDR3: CASSLRRLAGPNEQFF. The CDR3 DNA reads TGTGCCAGCAGCTTGAGACGACTAGCGGGGCCCAATGAGCAGTTCTTC.

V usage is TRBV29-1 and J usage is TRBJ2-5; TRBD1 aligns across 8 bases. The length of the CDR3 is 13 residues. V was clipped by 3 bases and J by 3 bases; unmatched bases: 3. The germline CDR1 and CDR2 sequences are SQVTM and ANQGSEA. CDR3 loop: CSVDPGQEETQYF. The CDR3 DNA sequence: TGCAGCGTTGACCCGGGACAGGAAGAGACCCAGTACTTC.

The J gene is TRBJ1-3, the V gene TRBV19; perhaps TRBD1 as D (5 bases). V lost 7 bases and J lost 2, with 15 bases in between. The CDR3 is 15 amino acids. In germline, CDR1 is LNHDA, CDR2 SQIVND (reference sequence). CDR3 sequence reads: CASTLGAGTGNTIYF. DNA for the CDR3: TGTGCCAGTACCCTTGGGGCAGGTACTGGAAACACCATATATTTT.

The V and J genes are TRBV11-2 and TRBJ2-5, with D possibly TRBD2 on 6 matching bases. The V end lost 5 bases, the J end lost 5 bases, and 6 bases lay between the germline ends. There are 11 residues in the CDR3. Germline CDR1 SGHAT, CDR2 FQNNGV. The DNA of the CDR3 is TGTGCCAGCAGCCTAGCGGAGACCCAGTACTTC. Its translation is CASSLAETQYF.

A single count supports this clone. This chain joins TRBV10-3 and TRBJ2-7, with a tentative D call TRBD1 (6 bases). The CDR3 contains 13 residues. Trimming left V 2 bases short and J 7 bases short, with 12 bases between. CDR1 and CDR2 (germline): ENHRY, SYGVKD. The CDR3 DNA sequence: TGTGCCATCAGTGAGGGCAGGGGCGGGGAGCAGTACTTC. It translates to CAISEGRGGEQYF.

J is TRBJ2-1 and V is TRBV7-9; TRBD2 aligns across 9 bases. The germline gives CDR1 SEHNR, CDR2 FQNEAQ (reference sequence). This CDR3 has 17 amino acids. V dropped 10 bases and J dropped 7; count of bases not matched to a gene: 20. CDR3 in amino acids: CATYIGSSGTPTNEQFF. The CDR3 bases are TGTGCCACATATATAGGGTCTAGCGGGACCCCGACTAATGAGCAGTTCTTC.

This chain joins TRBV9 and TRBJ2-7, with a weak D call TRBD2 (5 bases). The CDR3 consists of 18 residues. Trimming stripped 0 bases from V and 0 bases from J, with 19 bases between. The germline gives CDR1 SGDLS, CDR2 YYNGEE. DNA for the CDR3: TGTGCCAGCAGCGTAGGGGCCTCTGGGCGGGCATCCTCCTACGAGCAGTACTTC. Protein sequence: CASSVGASGRASSYEQYF.

This chain's CDR3 is CASSLEAGETQYF. CDR3 nucleotides: TGCGCCAGCAGCTTGGAAGCTGGAGAGACCCAGTACTTC. The chain combines TRBV5-1 with TRBJ2-5; the D is unclear. The CDR3 runs 13 residues. The ends were cut back, 0 bases at V and 4 bases at J, with 7 bases in the middle. CDR1 SGHRS and CDR2 YFSETQ come from the germline V gene.

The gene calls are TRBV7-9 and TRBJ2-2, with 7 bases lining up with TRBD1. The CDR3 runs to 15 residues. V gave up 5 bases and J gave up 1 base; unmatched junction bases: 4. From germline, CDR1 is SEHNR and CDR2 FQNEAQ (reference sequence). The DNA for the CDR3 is TGTGCCAGCAGCCCAACAGGGGAGAACACCGGGGAGCTGTTTTTT. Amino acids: CASSPTGENTGELFF.

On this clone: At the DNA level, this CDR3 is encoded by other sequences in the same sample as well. In nucleotides, the CDR3 is TGTGCCAGCAGCTTAGGCCTAGCGGCTTACAATGAGCAGTTCTTC. Amino acid sequence: CASSLGLAAYNEQFF. V is TRBV7-2 and J is TRBJ2-1, with TRBD2 matching over 7 bases. CDR1 and CDR2 (germline): SGHTA, FQGNSA. V gave up 1 base and J gave up 4 bases; unmatched junction bases: 4. This CDR3 comprises 15 residues.

Written as DNA, the CDR3 is TGCGCCAGCAGCTTGCCTCTATCCGGTGGGCAAGATCGTTACGAGCAGTACTTC. Protein sequence: CASSLPLSGGQDRYEQYF. The V and J genes are TRBV5-1 and TRBJ2-7; no definite D call. The germline V and J ends were trimmed by 1 base and 4 bases, with 24 bases remaining between them. Germline CDR1 and CDR2: SGHRS and YFSETQ. This CDR3 has 18 amino acids.

The CDR3 sequence is CASSVLPPGNGEQFF. CDR3 DNA: TGTGCCAGCAGCGTTCTCCCTCCAGGGAACGGTGAGCAGTTCTTC. The rearrangement links TRBV9 to TRBJ2-1, with D tentatively TRBD1 (5 bases). The CDR3 extends over 15 amino acids. Deletions cut 2 bases from V and 9 bases from J, with 18 bases between. CDR1 is SGDLS and CDR2 is YYNGEE in the germline V gene. The variable domain in full, completed from reference TRBV9 and TRBJ2-1, reads DSGVTQTPKHLITATGQRVTLRCSPRSGDLSVYWYQQSLDQGLQFLIQYYNGEERAKGNILERFSAQQFPDLHSELNLSSLELGDSALYFCASSVLPPGNGEQFFGPGTRLTVL.

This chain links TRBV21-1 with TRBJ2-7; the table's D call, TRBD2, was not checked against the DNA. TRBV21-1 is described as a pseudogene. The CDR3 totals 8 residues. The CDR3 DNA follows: TGTGCCAGCAGCAAAGTTCGCTTC. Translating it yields CASSKVRF.